The 18 T cell receptor beta chains listed next were all sequenced from one sample in a study of blood T cell repertoires in COVID-19. The assay was immunoSEQ multiplex PCR, and TCRdb's table has in-frame clones only and misses some. There are approximately 200,000 clones in the sample; 80% to 90% occur only once, and 6.2% lies in the top ten. The sample consisted of peripheral blood. Receptors were obtained from a man aged 60 to 75 who had recovered from COVID-19.

This clone was counted once. The chain's CDR3 is CASTSDRGREKLFF. The CDR3 DNA reads TGTGCCAGCACCTCGGACAGGGGGCGTGAAAAACTGTTTTTT. The V and J genes are TRBV6-5 and TRBJ1-4; 11 nucleotides align to TRBD1. The CDR3 totals 14 residues. The ends lost 7 bases at V and 7 bases at J; junction bases unmatched: 5. Germline V gene lookup returns CDR1 MNHEY and CDR2 SVGAGI.

Turning to this clone: Other DNA sequences in the same sample also yield this CDR3. The chain links TRBV5-1 to TRBJ1-4; D ambiguous. Germline CDR1 and CDR2: SGHRS and YFSETQ. The V end was cut by 1 base, the J end by 0 bases, with 7 bases between. The CDR3 has 15 residues. CDR3 residues: CASSLTGTTNEKLFF. The CDR3 coding sequence is TGCGCCAGCAGCTTGACGGGGACAACTAATGAAAAACTGTTTTTT.

The chain recombines TRBV3-1 (or the pseudogene TRBV3-2) with TRBJ2-4; 7 bases line up with TRBD1. V gave up 6 bases and J gave up 9 bases; unmatched junction bases: 8. The CDR3 is 13 residues long. Germline V CDR1 and CDR2: LGHDT, YNNKEL (reference sequence). The chain's CDR3 is CASRTTGLAIQYF. Written as DNA, the CDR3 is TGTGCCAGCAGAACGACAGGGTTGGCCATTCAGTACTTC.

The chain uses TRBV30 and TRBJ2-2, with TRBD1 matching 8 bases. Trimming at V came to 3 bases and at J to 3 bases, leaving 0 bases not matched to a gene. Per germline, CDR1 GTSNPN and CDR2 SVGIG (reference sequence). The CDR3 loop spans 13 amino acids. CDR3 bases: TGTGCCTGGAGCAGGGGGCACACCGGGGAGCTGTTTTTT. This gives the protein CAWSRGHTGELFF.

The chain combines TRBV19 with TRBJ2-7; 7 nucleotides line up with TRBD1. Germline CDR1 reads LNHDA; CDR2 reads SQIVND (reference sequence). The CDR3 spans 15 residues. V was pared by 6 bases and J by 1 base, with 9 bases of the junction left unmatched. The CDR3 reads CASSEQGHSSYEQYF. CDR3 coding DNA: TGTGCCAGTAGCGAACAGGGGCACTCTTCCTACGAGCAGTACTTC.

The V and J genes are TRBV3-1 (or the pseudogene TRBV3-2) and TRBJ2-1, with 11 bases fitting TRBD1. Germline CDR1 is LGHDT and CDR2 is YNNKEL (reference sequence). Germline trimming cut 3 bases from V and 9 bases from J; bases unmatched to any gene: 10. The CDR3 runs 16 residues. This CDR3 reads CASSQWTGGASSEQFF. CDR3 DNA: TGTGCCAGCAGCCAGTGGACAGGGGGCGCATCCAGTGAGCAGTTCTTC.

CDR3 coding DNA: TGTGCCAGCAGGACAGTTACCGGGGAGCTGTTTTTT. Its translation is CASRTVTGELFF. The V and J genes are TRBV2 and TRBJ2-2; a weak D match, TRBD1 (5 bases). CDR1 is SNHLY and CDR2 is FYNNEI in the germline V gene. The CDR3 loop spans 12 amino acids. V was shortened by 6 bases and J by 5 bases, with 7 bases between the two germline ends.

CDR3 coding DNA: TGTGCCAGCAGCGCCCGGACGGGACTTTCTGGAAACACCATATATTTT. It encodes CASSARTGLSGNTIYF. This rearrangement joins TRBV14 to TRBJ1-3; weak D call: TRBD1 (5 bases). CDR3 length: 16 amino acids. Looked up from germline, CDR1 is SGHDN and CDR2 is FVKESK. The V gene lost 5 bases and the J gene lost 1 base, with 15 bases spanning the gap. Based on the CDR3 plus reference TRBV14 and TRBJ1-3, the full variable domain is EAGVTQFPSHSVIEKGQTVTLRCDPISGHDNLYWYRRVMGKEIKFLLHFVKESKQDESGMPNNRFLAERTGGTYSTLKVQPAELEDSGVYFCASSARTGLSGNTIYFGEGSWLTVV.

CDR3 sequence: CASNVGGASGSSYNEQFF. DNA for the CDR3: TGTGCCAGCAATGTGGGAGGGGCTAGCGGGAGTTCCTACAATGAGCAGTTCTTC. The genes are TRBV5-6 and TRBJ2-1; 10 positions match TRBD2. With V trimmed by 6 bases and J by 1 base, 13 bases remained unmatched. This CDR3 spans 18 amino acids. CDR1 SGHDT and CDR2 YYEEEE come from the germline V gene.

CDR3 bases: TGTGCCAGCAGCTTATTAGCTGACTATAATTCACCCCTCCACTTT. Protein sequence: CASSLLADYNSPLHF. The chain has TRBV7-9 and TRBJ1-6; no reliable D call. The CDR3 is made up of 15 amino acids. CDR1 SEHNR and CDR2 FQNEAQ come from the germline V gene (reference sequence). V lost 2 bases to trimming and J lost 3 bases, with 8 bases between them.

This sequence joins TRBV14 and TRBJ1-1; maybe TRBD1 (6 bases). The CDR3 loop spans 14 amino acids. V lost 4 bases, J lost 0 bases, and 9 bases lay in between. Germline V CDR1 and CDR2: SGHDN, FVKESK. CDR3 nucleotide sequence: TGTGCCAGCAGCCCAGGACAGTTGAACACTGAAGCTTTCTTT. Its translation: CASSPGQLNTEAFF.

The rearrangement links TRBV3-1 (or the pseudogene TRBV3-2) to TRBJ1-1; 12 bases align to TRBD1. The CDR3 sequence is 16 residues long. Germline CDR1 LGHDT, CDR2 YNNKEL (reference sequence). Trimming at V came to 9 bases and at J to 4 bases, leaving 12 bases not matched to a gene. CDR3 DNA: TGTGCCAGACTCTCACCCGGGACAGGGGGCGGCACTGAAGCTTTCTTT. It yields the protein CARLSPGTGGGTEAFF.

The rearrangement links TRBV28 to TRBJ1-4; TRBD1 agrees at 10 bases. CDR3 size: 15 residues. CDR1 MDHEN and CDR2 SYDVKM come from the germline V gene. J lost 6 bases, V lost 4 bases, and 5 bases had no gene match. CDR3 protein: CASSSGGQGDEKLFF. The CDR3 DNA reads TGTGCCAGCAGTTCGGGCGGACAGGGGGATGAAAAACTGTTTTTT.

This sequence joins TRBV6-5 and TRBJ1-6; the D gene is possibly TRBD1 (6 bases). Per the germline V gene, CDR1 is MNHEY and CDR2 is SVGAGI. V was shortened by 4 bases and J by 7 bases, with 14 bases between the two germline ends. The CDR3 loop spans 15 amino acids. The CDR3 coding sequence is TGTGCCAGCAGTTCCGCGGGGGCCGGGAATTCACCCCTCCACTTT. Protein product: CASSSAGAGNSPLHF.

The chain uses TRBV24-1 and TRBJ2-3, with D possibly being TRBD1 (6 bases). Germline assignment: CDR1 KGHDR and CDR2 SFDVKD. The CDR3 has 18 amino acids. Trimming took off 2 bases at V and 1 base at J, with 18 bases between the two ends. The CDR3, as DNA: TGTGCCACCAGTGATTCACAGGGTTCGCCCGGGGGCACAGATACGCAGTATTTT. This sequence encodes CATSDSQGSPGGTDTQYF.

The chain recombines TRBV2 with TRBJ1-4, with D possibly matching TRBD1 (6 bases). CDR1 and CDR2 from the germline V gene are SNHLY and FYNNEI. V dropped 6 bases and J dropped 4 bases, with 21 bases sitting between them. This CDR3 contains 17 residues. DNA for the CDR3: TGTGCCAGCAGGGGCCGGCGGGGGGCTAAGGGTAATGAAAAACTGTTTTTT. Translation gives CASRGRRGAKGNEKLFF.

V usage is TRBV9 and J usage is TRBJ2-2, with TRBD2 identical over 9 bases. Germline trimming cut 4 bases from V and 5 bases from J; bases unmatched to any gene: 12. The length of the CDR3 is 17 residues. CDR1 is SGDLS and CDR2 is YYNGEE in the germline V gene. The CDR3 loop reads CASSPTPERGETGELFF. CDR3 in DNA: TGTGCCAGCAGCCCCACCCCCGAGCGGGGGGAGACCGGGGAGCTGTTTTTT.

The rearrangement uses TRBV9 and TRBJ2-2; tentatively, D is TRBD2 (8 bases). With 3 bases removed from V and 3 bases from J, the gap between germline ends came to 12 bases. The CDR3 length is 15 residues. Germline loops: CDR1 SGDLS, CDR2 YYNGEE. The CDR3 sequence: CASSAGGGYTGELFF. The CDR3 DNA follows: TGTGCCAGCAGCGCGGGAGGGGGCTACACCGGGGAGCTGTTTTTT.